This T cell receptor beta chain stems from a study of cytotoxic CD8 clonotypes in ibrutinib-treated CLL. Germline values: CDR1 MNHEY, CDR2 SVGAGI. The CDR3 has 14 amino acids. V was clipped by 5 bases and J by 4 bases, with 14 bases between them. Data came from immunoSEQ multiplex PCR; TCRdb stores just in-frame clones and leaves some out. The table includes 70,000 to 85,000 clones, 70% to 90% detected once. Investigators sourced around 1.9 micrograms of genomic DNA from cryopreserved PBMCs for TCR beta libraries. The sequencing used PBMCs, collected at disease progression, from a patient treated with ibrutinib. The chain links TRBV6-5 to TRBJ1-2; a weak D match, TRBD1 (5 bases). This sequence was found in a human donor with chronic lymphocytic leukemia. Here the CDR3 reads CASSRATEAYGYTF. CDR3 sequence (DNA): TGTGCCAGCAGTAGAGCGACAGAAGCCTATGGCTACACCTTC.